These T cell receptor beta chains were read from a single sample in a study of T-cell reconstitution after alpha-beta-depleted transplantation in children. MiXCR was run by TCRdb on the PCR reads, yielding one entry per CDR3 protein. The table has more than 550,000 distinct CDR3 sequences, 10% seen once; the top ten hold roughly 4%. Material: PBMCs from the stem cell graft donor, obtained from the stem cell graft. The receptors here all came from a human donor who donated a stem cell graft to a child with acute myeloid leukemia. The CDR3 runs from the conserved cysteine through the conserved F or W. The D gene is left open where the match is weak. The size of a clone is reported for some rows only, either as once, few or many, or as a class for expanded clones.

clone size	V gene	D gene	J gene	CDR3 protein	CDR3 DNA
many	TRBV25-1	NA	TRBJ2-1	CASSDSNEQFF	TGTGCCAGCAGTGACTCCAATGAGCAGTTCTTC
many	TRBV4-1	NA	TRBJ2-1	CASRGRDGNEQFF	TGCGCCAGCCGAGGGCGGGACGGGAATGAGCAGTTCTTC
many	TRBV5-6	NA	TRBJ1-5	CASSLLGDNQPQHF	TGTGCCAGCAGCTTGCTAGGGGACAATCAGCCCCAGCATTTT
many	TRBV7-8	NA	TRBJ1-2	CASSLQGKSTDGYTF	TGTGCCAGCAGCTTACAGGGGAAGTCTACGGATGGCTACACCTTC
NA	TRBV20-1	NA	TRBJ2-3	CSALHRRGADTQYF	TGCAGTGCCCTACATCGGAGGGGGGCAGATACGCAGTATTTT
few	TRBV3-1	NA	TRBJ1-2	CASSQDAQSYGYTF	TGTGCCAGCAGCCAAGATGCACAGAGCTATGGCTACACCTTC
NA	TRBV28	NA	TRBJ2-3	CASSLFQGGSTDTQYF	TGTGCCAGCAGTTTATTTCAGGGCGGGAGCACAGATACGCAGTATTTT
NA	TRBV28	NA	TRBJ1-1	CASSSKTGWAFF	TGTGCCAGCAGTTCTAAGACAGGATGGGCTTTCTTT
many	TRBV4-1	NA	TRBJ2-1	CASSQVASAGEQFF	TGCGCCAGCAGCCAAGTTGCTAGCGCGGGTGAGCAGTTCTTC
few	TRBV5-1	NA	TRBJ2-7	CASSWGPGTSATYEQYF	TGCGCCAGCAGCTGGGGGCCCGGGACTTCGGCCACCTACGAGCAGTACTTC
few	TRBV28	NA	TRBJ1-1	CASSPSGAHQAFF	TGTGCCAGCAGCCCCTCTGGGGCCCATCAAGCTTTCTTT
many	TRBV15	TRBD1	TRBJ2-7	CATSGTGQGRSEQYF	TGTGCCACCAGCGGGACGGGACAGGGGAGGTCCGAGCAGTACTTC
few	TRBV4-3	NA	TRBJ2-5	CASSQDRRLAPELQETQYF	TGCGCCAGCAGCCAAGATAGACGGCTAGCGCCTGAACTCCAAGAGACCCAGTACTTC
few	TRBV6-2/TRBV6-3	NA	TRBJ1-5	CASSSTQGNQPQHF	TGTGCCAGCAGTTCCACCCAGGGAAATCAGCCCCAGCATTTT
NA	TRBV12-5	NA	TRBJ2-7	CASGLGTDYEQYF	TGTGCTAGTGGTTTGGGGACGGACTACGAGCAGTACTTC
NA	TRBV29-1	TRBD1	TRBJ2-7	CSVTRTGGYEQYF	TGCAGCGTCACCAGGACAGGCGGCTACGAGCAGTACTTC
NA	TRBV10-2	TRBD2	TRBJ2-1	CASLGLAGVSSYNEQFF	TGCGCCAGCCTCGGACTAGCGGGAGTATCATCCTACAATGAGCAGTTCTTC
NA	TRBV5-1	TRBD1	TRBJ2-7	CASSLGGTGPYEQYF	TGCGCCAGCAGCTTGGGGGGGACAGGGCCATACGAGCAGTACTTC